The next 17 T cell receptor beta chains were all read from a single sample in a study of regulatory T cells in long-lasting Graves disease. Arm-PCR with iRepertoire HTBI primers amplified the CDR3 regions for these TCR beta libraries. TCRdb redid the calling of the multiplex PCR reads with MiXCR, one entry per CDR3 protein. The table has approximately 690,000 distinct CDR3 sequences, about 32% seen once; the top ten hold about 42%. The time point here: persistent/refractory GD, antithyroid drugs over 5 years with positive TRAb. PBMC RNA was the source of the TCR library. Specimen: peripheral blood mononuclear cells (PBMCs), collected when the disease was refractory, from a patient treated with antithyroid drugs. These receptors originate from a female donor with Graves disease.

This clonotype was seen many times. The chain joins TRBV12-5 to TRBJ2-7; TRBD2 matches 9 bases. Germline V CDR1 and CDR2: LGHNT, FRNRAP. This CDR3 has 14 residues. Trimming cost V 7 bases and J 1 base; bases outside gene matches: 5. CDR3 sequence: CASAHSGRSYEQYF. The CDR3 DNA is TGTGCTAGTGCCCATAGCGGGAGATCCTACGAGCAGTACTTC.

This clonotype was recorded a few times. The V and J genes are TRBV20-1 and TRBJ1-1; D unresolved. Trimming cost V 4 bases and J 6 bases, with 24 bases left between them. The CDR3 covers 16 residues. CDR1 and CDR2 (germline): DFQATT, SNEGSKA (reference sequence). The DNA for the CDR3 is TGCAGTGCTACCCTGGTGCGATTGAGGGTTACGGCTGAAGCTTTCTTT. Its translation: CSATLVRLRVTAEAFF.

V gene TRBV27 combines with J gene TRBJ2-7; 8 bases agree with TRBD1. J gave up 0 bases and V 2 bases, and 6 bases lay outside the gene matches. Per the germline V gene, CDR1 is MNHEY and CDR2 is SMNVEV (reference sequence). The CDR3 totals 16 residues. The CDR3 sequence: CASSLHRDRPSYEQYF. For the CDR3, the DNA is TGTGCCAGCAGTTTACACCGGGACAGGCCCTCCTACGAGCAGTACTTC.

Ten or more counts support this clonotype. The V and J genes are TRBV2 and TRBJ1-2, with D hard to call. The CDR3 extends over 14 amino acids. Between the trimmed V and J ends, which lost 4 bases and 4 bases, there was a span of 13 bases. Germline V gives CDR1 SNHLY, CDR2 FYNNEI. The CDR3 protein is CASSGEGMGYGYTF. DNA for the CDR3: TGTGCCAGCAGTGGAGAGGGAATGGGCTATGGCTACACCTTC.

This clonotype has only a few counts. V usage is TRBV27 and J usage is TRBJ2-7; 11 nucleotides match TRBD2. CDR1 and CDR2 (germline): MNHEY, SMNVEV (reference sequence). This CDR3 comprises 15 residues. With 5 bases clipped from V and 2 bases from J, the junction kept 5 bases outside the gene matches. The CDR3 loop is CASSRLAGLTYEQYF. CDR3 in DNA: TGTGCCAGCAGTCGACTAGCGGGGCTAACCTACGAGCAGTACTTC.

The rearrangement links TRBV6-2 or TRBV6-3 to TRBJ2-7; D possibly corresponds to TRBD2 (5 bases). Germline V lookup: CDR1 MNHEY, CDR2 SVGEGT. Trimming removed 8 bases from V and 3 bases from J, with 14 bases in between. This CDR3 region has 13 residues. CDR3 sequence: CASAFGGIYEQYF. The CDR3 DNA is TGTGCCAGCGCCTTCGGAGGAATCTACGAGCAGTACTTC.

Only one count was recorded for this clonotype. The rearrangement links TRBV5-1 to TRBJ2-7, with D uncertain. V lost 7 bases, J lost 5 bases, and 13 bases lay in between. The CDR3 runs 12 residues. From germline, CDR1 is SGHRS and CDR2 YFSETQ. CDR3 sequence: CASAALTDEQYF. For the CDR3, the DNA is TGCGCCAGCGCTGCACTTACGGACGAGCAGTACTTC.

The V gene is TRBV6-1, the J gene TRBJ2-1; D perhaps matches TRBD2 (5 bases). Germline V gene data show CDR1 as MNHNS and CDR2 as SASEGT. Deletions cut 3 bases from V and 3 bases from J, with 6 bases between. The CDR3 extends over 13 amino acids. The CDR3 loop reads CASSDGNYNEQFF. As DNA, the CDR3 is TGTGCCAGCAGTGACGGGAACTACAATGAGCAGTTCTTC.

The V and J genes are TRBV18 and TRBJ1-1; D is perhaps TRBD1 (5 bases). This CDR3 contains 13 residues. V lost 7 bases to trimming and J lost 2 bases, with 11 bases between them. Germline V gives CDR1 KGHSH, CDR2 LQKENI. CDR3 in DNA: TGTGCCAGCTTACTAGACAGTAACACTGAAGCTTTCTTT. Translation gives CASLLDSNTEAFF.

The chain uses TRBV5-1 and TRBJ2-7; 10 bases align to TRBD2. This CDR3 spans 14 amino acids. CDR1 and CDR2 (germline): SGHRS, YFSETQ. Trimming at V came to 0 bases and at J to 5 bases, leaving 2 bases not matched to a gene. CDR3 residues: CASSLASGSHEQYF. The DNA of the CDR3 is TGCGCCAGCAGCTTGGCTAGCGGGAGCCACGAGCAGTACTTC.

This clonotype was counted at least ten times. The chain links TRBV13 to TRBJ1-2, with 9 bases aligning to TRBD1. The CDR3 is 13 residues long. The V and J ends lost 4 bases and 7 bases, in that order; junction bases with no gene match: 4. Germline loops: CDR1 PRHDT, CDR2 FYEKMQ (reference sequence). The CDR3 nucleotides read TGTGCCAGCAGCTCTCGGGACAGGGTTGGCTACACCTTC. Translation: CASSSRDRVGYTF.

This clonotype was recorded a few times. The V call is TRBV2, the J call TRBJ2-7, with TRBD1 identical over 8 bases. V was pared by 1 base and J by 2 bases, with 7 bases of the junction left unmatched. The CDR3 runs to 16 residues. Germline V gene sequence: CDR1 SNHLY, CDR2 FYNNEI. CDR3 region: CASSEVSPTGAYEQYF. CDR3 in DNA: TGTGCCAGCAGTGAAGTCTCGCCGACAGGGGCCTACGAGCAGTACTTC.

This clonotype was observed a handful of times. V gene TRBV6-1 combines with J gene TRBJ2-7, with D uncertain. The germline gives CDR1 MNHNS, CDR2 SASEGT. The V and J ends lost 7 bases and 4 bases respectively, with 8 bases between them. The length of the CDR3 is 11 residues. CDR3 in amino acids: CASMLMYEQYF. The CDR3 coding sequence is TGTGCCAGCATGTTGATGTACGAGCAGTACTTC.

This clonotype was counted at least ten times. The chain uses TRBV27 and TRBJ2-7; no clear D gene. The ends were cut back, 0 bases at V and 0 bases at J, with 12 bases in the middle. The CDR3 spans 16 residues. The germline V gene has CDR1 MNHEY and CDR2 SMNVEV (reference sequence). CDR3 sequence: CASSLSISPSSYEQYF. The CDR3 DNA is TGTGCCAGCAGTTTATCGATCAGTCCTAGCTCCTACGAGCAGTACTTC.

The table lists this clonotype with a few counts. The gene calls are TRBV5-1 and TRBJ1-2, with 8 bases aligning to TRBD1. The CDR3 has 17 amino acids. V was pared by 0 bases and J by 3 bases, with 10 bases of the junction left unmatched. CDR1 SGHRS and CDR2 YFSETQ come from the germline V gene. As DNA, the CDR3 is TGCGCCAGCAGCTTGGCAACAGGGGGTACGATGGACTATGGCTACACCTTC. It is translated as CASSLATGGTMDYGYTF. The full variable domain, its missing parts supplied by reference TRBV5-1 and TRBJ1-2, is KAGVTQTPRYLIKTRGQQVTLSCSPISGHRSVSWYQQTPGQGLQFLFEYFSETQRNKGNFPGRFSGRQFSNSRSEMNVSTLELGDSALYLCASSLATGGTMDYGYTFGSGTRLTVV.

This clonotype has ten or more counts. The chain links TRBV6-5 to TRBJ2-7, with TRBD1 matching 8 bases. The germline V gene encodes CDR1 MNHEY and CDR2 SVGAGI. The V segment lost 4 bases and the J segment 0 bases; nucleotides outside the gene matches: 5. The CDR3 has 15 residues. CDR3 amino acids: CASSWRTGYSYEQYF. The CDR3 DNA reads TGTGCCAGCAGTTGGAGGACAGGGTACTCCTACGAGCAGTACTTC.

In its sample, this clonotype was seen many times. The chain couples TRBV6-1 to TRBJ1-4; D is undetermined. V lost 8 bases, J lost 8 bases, and 18 bases lay in between. CDR1 and CDR2 (germline): MNHNS, SASEGT. This CDR3 has 14 residues. The CDR3 sequence is CASGGRAFNEKLFF. The CDR3 bases are TGTGCCAGCGGTGGTAGGGCATTTAACGAAAAACTGTTTTTT.